Reported below is one T cell receptor (beta chain). Its antigen remains unidentified. It has no much larger one-base neighbor in the sample; base qualities were not kept. For CDR1 and CDR2, the germline V gene lists MNHGY and SAAAGT. Unmatched junction bases come to 0, with V trimmed by 0 bases and J by 6 bases. Reading from cysteine to phenylalanine, the CDR3 counts 14 amino acids. Here the CDR3 DNA is all that survives: 42 bases in frame from base 1. The source of the sample is a study of T cell repertoires in cytomegalovirus infection (dated by TCRdb to between 2017 and 2020). About the full investigation: The peptide stimulations were aimed at well-studied HLA-B-restricted epitopes as well as recently identified HLA-C-restricted CMV epitopes, whose presentation resists viral immunomodulation. Donor HLA type was relevant to the analysis, as public TCR beta signatures indicated carriage of CMV infection together with the matching HLA type. Broad study findings and their caveats: In both this cohort and an independent roughly 350-donor cohort, the cumulative frequency of public TCR beta family members distinguished carriers of CMV infection plus the relevant HLA type. In the ex vivo response, HLA-C-restricted CMV-specific TCR beta clonotypes were dominant, and in two of eight donors the single most frequent clonotype came from this HLA-C-restricted group.

The sample's treatment or condition, from its label and the paper: in vitro stimulation with specific CMV peptide epitopes to enrich CMV-specific T cells. Sequencing instrument: Illumina HiSeq 1500. Starting from the raw public reads, TCRdb applied fastp trimming at Q25, assembled clones with MiXCR and retained in-frame beta chains. Rows merge per CDR3 protein into single entries with the most common DNA and genes. The sample includes 200,000 to 250,000 distinct CDR3 sequences, with 30% to 45% observed a single time. The ten biggest clones cover 59% of the sample. The material sequenced was CD8+ T cells from cultured PBMCs, taken from culture after CMV antigen stimulation. The clonotype originates from a human donor in good health (CMV status not recorded). Some clones in this sample may be carry-over from other donors' samples. This chain is built from TRBV6-8 and TRBJ2-2, with 8 bases matching TRBD2. The CDR3 reads as follows: CASSYSAGAGELFF. The DNA sequence follows: TGTGCCAGCAGTTACTCAGCGGGAGCCGGGGAGCTGTTTTTT.